Only a few counts were recorded for the clone carrying this T cell receptor (beta chain). What it binds is unknown. V was pared by 6 bases and J by 4 bases, with 12 bases between. From germline, CDR1 is MDHEN and CDR2 SYDVKM. The CDR3 has 13 residues. This entry is derived from a study of T-cell memory formation after mild COVID-19. Study-level background: Largely, the TCR clusters proved donor specific. Broader study findings: While clones contracting from day 15 to 85 were balanced between CD4 and CD8, later expanders leaned CD4+.

The TCR alpha and TCR beta cDNA libraries, bearing sample barcodes and UMIs, were generated by 5'RACE using constant-segment primers. TCRdb passed the 5' RACE reads through MiXCR, listing each CDR3 protein once. The sample lists 250,000 or so distinct CDR3 sequences, roughly 17% occurring once. The chain combines TRBV28 with TRBJ2-5, with D perhaps matching TRBD2 (7 bases). The sequencing sample was made of PBMCs or a T cell subset sorted from them (not recorded which). This receptor was taken from a man between 18 and 35 years old who had mild COVID-19 (a few samples of this study predate the infection). Cell type and time point are not known. The CDR3 loop is CASRGGGTETQYF. The CDR3 DNA reads TGTGCCAGCAGGGGAGGGGGAACAGAGACCCAGTACTTC. Looking up the rest from reference TRBV28 and TRBJ2-5 gives the full variable domain: DVKVTQSSRYLVKRTGEKVFLECVQDMDHENMFWYRQDPGLGLRLIYFSYDVKMKEKGDIPEGYSVSREKKERFSLILESASTNQTSMYLCASRGGGTETQYFGPGTRLLVL.